The sample holds one count of the clone carrying this T cell receptor (beta chain). In germline, CDR1 is SGHAT, CDR2 FQNNGV. This CDR3 is built from 13 residues. The ends were cut back, 4 bases at V and 3 bases at J, with 9 bases in the middle. Naive CD8 cells lacked CD45RO and underwent positive selection for CCR7, leaving out terminally differentiated effector memory CD45RA+ cells. This record comes from a study of shared clonotypes between healthy human individuals. Generated by immunoSEQ multiplex PCR, the TCRdb table keeps only in-frame clones and is missing some. The table includes some 2 million clones, about 95% detected once.

The receptor was derived from a man between 18 and 35 years old in good health. The chain is built from TRBV11-2 and TRBJ1-1, with TRBD1 as a possible D gene (6 bases). Sequencing was done on a sample of naive CD8+ T cells sorted from blood. This chain's CDR3 is CASSWAGDTEAFF. The CDR3 DNA follows: TGTGCCAGCAGCTGGGCAGGGGACACTGAAGCTTTCTTT.